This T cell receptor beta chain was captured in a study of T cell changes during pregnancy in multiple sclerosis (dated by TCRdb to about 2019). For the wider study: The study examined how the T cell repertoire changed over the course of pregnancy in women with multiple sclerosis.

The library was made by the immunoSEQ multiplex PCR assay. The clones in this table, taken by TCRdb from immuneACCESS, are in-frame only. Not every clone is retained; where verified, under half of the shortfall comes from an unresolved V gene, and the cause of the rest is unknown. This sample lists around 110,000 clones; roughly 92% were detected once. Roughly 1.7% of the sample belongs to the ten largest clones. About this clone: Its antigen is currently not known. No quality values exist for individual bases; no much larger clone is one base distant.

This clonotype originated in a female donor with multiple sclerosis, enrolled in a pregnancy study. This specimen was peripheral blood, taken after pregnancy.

The sequenced DNA: TGTGCCAGCAGCTTGGCCACCGGGGGACCCCTCTACGAGCAGTACTTC. Translation gives CASSLATGGPLYEQYF. The chain couples TRBV5-6 to TRBJ2-7; TRBD2 is possibly the D segment (6 matching bases). CDR1 and CDR2, looked up from the germline V gene, are SGHDT and YYEEEE. V drops 0 bases and J drops 3 bases, leaving 16 bases in between. Taken from cysteine to phenylalanine, the CDR3 has 16 residues. Of the read, only the CDR3 DNA is kept; its 48 bases are in frame from base 1.